The source of this T cell receptor beta chain is a study of blood T cell repertoires in COVID-19. Study summary: Samples taken during acute and convalescent COVID-19 were collected in the United States, Italy and Spain.

The assay was immunoSEQ multiplex PCR, and TCRdb's table has in-frame clones only and misses some. The table lists roughly 350,000 clones, around 85% of them singletons. V gave up 7 bases and J gave up 4 bases; unmatched junction bases: 11. The CDR3 is 16 residues long. Germline V gene data show CDR1 as MDHEN and CDR2 as SYDVKM. What was sequenced was peripheral blood. This chain uses TRBV28 with TRBJ2-1, with 9 bases that match TRBD2. The TCR originated in a woman aged 18-29 years with acute or convalescent COVID-19. The CDR3 sequence is CASNSVGGRGYNEQFF. The DNA for the CDR3 is TGTGCCAGCAACTCAGTCGGCGGGAGGGGGTACAATGAGCAGTTCTTC.